These 16 T cell receptor beta chains originate from one sample sequenced in a study of shared clonotypes between healthy human individuals. TCRdb keeps only in-frame clones here, not all; method: immunoSEQ multiplex PCR. The sample carries about 1.5 million clones, roughly 96% recorded once. The sequencing sample was made of naive CD4+ T cells sorted from blood. Subset denoted: CD45RA+ positively selected. These receptors originate from a man younger than 45 in good health.

The J gene is TRBJ2-7, the V gene TRBV6-1; the match to TRBD1 covers 9 bases. Trimming cost V 8 bases and J 4 bases; bases outside gene matches: 9. Germline V CDR1 and CDR2: MNHNS, SASEGT. This CDR3 spans 14 amino acids. The CDR3 protein is CASERTGVGYEQYF. CDR3 in DNA: TGTGCCAGCGAACGGACAGGGGTGGGATACGAGCAGTACTTC.

This chain connects TRBV10-3 to TRBJ2-7; TRBD2 matches at 16 bases. V was pared by 2 bases and J by 1 base, with 5 bases of the junction left unmatched. The CDR3 sequence is 18 residues long. CDR1 is ENHRY, CDR2 SYGVKD, per germline. The DNA for the CDR3 is TGTGCCATCAGTGAGCAGGCGGGACTAGCGGGAGGGTCCTACGAGCAGTACTTC. Translation gives CAISEQAGLAGGSYEQYF.

The CDR3 nucleotides read TGTGCCAGCAGCTTCCGCGGGACAGGGATCTACGAGCAGTACTTC. As protein: CASSFRGTGIYEQYF. V and J are TRBV5-6 and TRBJ2-7; 9 bases are shared with TRBD1. CDR3 size: 15 residues. Trimming cost V 2 bases and J 3 bases; bases outside gene matches: 6. Per the germline V gene, CDR1 is SGHDT and CDR2 is YYEEEE.

This clone was counted only a few times. This rearrangement joins TRBV2 to TRBJ1-2; TRBD1 agrees at 8 bases. Germline lookup yields CDR1 SNHLY and CDR2 FYNNEI. CDR3 length: 11 amino acids. The trim removed 9 bases at V and 8 bases at J, leaving 5 bases unmatched. CDR3 bases: TGTGCCAGTAGACAGGGGCTGGGCTACACCTTC. Translating gives CASRQGLGYTF.

As regards this clone: Other DNA sequences from this sample encode an identical CDR3 as well. The chain has TRBV5-1 and TRBJ2-3; 8 bases line up with TRBD2. With 3 bases clipped from V and 3 bases from J, the junction kept 6 bases outside the gene matches. Germline V gene lookup returns CDR1 SGHRS and CDR2 YFSETQ. The CDR3 has 15 residues. The CDR3 loop reads CASSSLAGSTDTQYF. The CDR3 region has the DNA TGCGCCAGCAGCTCTTTAGCGGGATCAACAGATACGCAGTATTTT.

The chain joins TRBV28 to TRBJ1-2; D perhaps matches TRBD1 (5 bases). V shed 3 bases and J shed 6 bases, with 8 bases lying between them. Germline V lookup: CDR1 MDHEN, CDR2 SYDVKM. This CDR3 has 12 residues. The DNA of the CDR3 is TGTGCCAGCAGTTTGGGGGTAAATGGCTACACCTTC. Translated: CASSLGVNGYTF.

Remarks on this clone: Distinct nucleotide sequences in the sample also encode this CDR3. The V gene is TRBV9, the J gene TRBJ2-1, with 7 bases lining up with TRBD2. The length of the CDR3 is 15 residues. From germline, CDR1 is SGDLS and CDR2 YYNGEE. J gave up 1 base and V 3 bases, and 4 bases lay outside the gene matches. The chain's CDR3 is CASSAGLSSYNEQFF. The DNA for the CDR3 is TGTGCCAGCAGCGCGGGACTAAGTTCCTACAATGAGCAGTTCTTC.

The chain recombines TRBV29-1 with TRBJ2-7; 8 bases map to TRBD2. V shed 4 bases and J 3 bases; nucleotides not matched to a gene: 8. Germline CDR1 and CDR2: SQVTM and ANQGSEA. CDR3 length: 14 residues. CDR3 sequence reads: CSVGGGSALYEQYF. The CDR3 region has the DNA TGCAGCGTTGGCGGGGGGTCGGCCCTCTACGAGCAGTACTTC.

This chain uses TRBV9 with TRBJ2-1; D is undetermined. CDR3 length: 15 residues. Germline V gene lookup returns CDR1 SGDLS and CDR2 YYNGEE. V was trimmed by 3 bases and J by 0 bases, leaving 10 bases between them. This chain's CDR3 is CASSADWGSYNEQFF. CDR3 nucleotide sequence: TGTGCCAGCAGCGCCGACTGGGGCTCCTACAATGAGCAGTTCTTC.

This chain links TRBV28 with TRBJ1-2; possibly TRBD1 for D (5 bases). This CDR3 region has 13 residues. The ends were cut back, 7 bases at V and 1 base at J, with 10 bases in the middle. Per germline, CDR1 MDHEN and CDR2 SYDVKM. CDR3 nucleotide sequence: TGTGCCAGCAACCCGGGGGGTAACTATGGCTACACCTTC. Protein: CASNPGGNYGYTF.

The gene calls are TRBV11-2 and TRBJ2-7, with 7 nucleotides matching TRBD2. The CDR3 contains 18 residues. The V gene's germline CDR1 is SGHAT and CDR2 FQNNGV. Trimming cost V 5 bases and J 3 bases; bases outside gene matches: 19. The CDR3: CASSPLAGAGERGYEQYF. In nucleotides, the CDR3 is TGTGCCAGCAGCCCCCTGGCGGGTGCGGGAGAGCGGGGCTACGAGCAGTACTTC.

The chain recombines TRBV19 with TRBJ1-5; D call uncertain. Trimming left V 9 bases short and J 2 bases short, with 14 bases between. The CDR3 has 14 residues. CDR1 is LNHDA, CDR2 SQIVND, per germline (reference sequence). The CDR3 region has the DNA TGTGCCAGCATAAACTCACGCGGCAATCAGCCCCAGCATTTT. Translating gives CASINSRGNQPQHF.

The chain is built from TRBV29-1 and TRBJ2-7, with no clear D. This CDR3 spans 11 amino acids. The V gene's germline CDR1 is SQVTM and CDR2 ANQGSEA. V lost 3 bases, J lost 1 base, and 4 bases lay in between. In DNA form, the CDR3 reads TGCAGCGTTGATGGGTCCTACGAGCAGTACTTC. Amino acids: CSVDGSYEQYF.

CDR3 region: CATSLLGQRDNEQFF. For the CDR3, the DNA is TGTGCCACCAGCCTTCTCGGACAGAGAGACAATGAGCAGTTCTTC. This chain joins TRBV15 and TRBJ2-1; maybe TRBD1 (6 bases). Germline loops: CDR1 LNHNV, CDR2 YYDKDF (reference sequence). The V end was cut by 5 bases, the J end by 5 bases, with 16 bases between. The CDR3 loop spans 15 amino acids.

Of note for this clone: The sample carries other DNA sequences with the same CDR3. V usage is TRBV19 and J usage is TRBJ2-5; TRBD2 matches 7 bases. Losses at the gene ends were 3 bases for V and 2 bases for J; bases not matched to a gene: 0. Germline V gene sequence: CDR1 LNHDA, CDR2 SQIVND (reference sequence). CDR3 length equals 13 residues. CDR3 coding DNA: TGTGCCAGTAGTATGCGGGGGCAAGAGACCCAGTACTTC. Residues: CASSMRGQETQYF. The full variable domain, completed using reference TRBV19 and TRBJ2-5, is DGGITQSPKYLFRKEGQNVTLSCEQNLNHDAMYWYRQDPGQGLRLIYYSQIVNDFQKGDIAEGYSVSREKKESFPLTVTSAQKNPTAFYLCASSMRGQETQYFGPGTRLLVL.

The V gene is TRBV4-3, the J gene TRBJ2-1, with 13 bases matching TRBD2. The germline V gene encodes CDR1 LGHNA and CDR2 YSLEER. V lost 3 bases, J lost 5 bases, and 13 bases stayed unmatched. This CDR3 region has 19 residues. CDR3 coding DNA: TGCGCCAGCAGCCAGCGCCTGGTAACCGGGACTAGCGGGAACAATGAGCAGTTCTTC. Amino acid sequence: CASSQRLVTGTSGNNEQFF.